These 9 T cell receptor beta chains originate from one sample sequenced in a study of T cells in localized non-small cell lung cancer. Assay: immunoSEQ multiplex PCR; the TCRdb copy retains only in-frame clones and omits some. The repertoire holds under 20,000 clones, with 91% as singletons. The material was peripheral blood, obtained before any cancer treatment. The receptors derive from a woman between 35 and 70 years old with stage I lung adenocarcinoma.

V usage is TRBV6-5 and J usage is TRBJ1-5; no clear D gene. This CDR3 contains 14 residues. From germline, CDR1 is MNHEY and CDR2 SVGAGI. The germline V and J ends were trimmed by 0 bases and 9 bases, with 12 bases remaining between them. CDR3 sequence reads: CASSYSIMEGPQHF. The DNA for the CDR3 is TGTGCCAGCAGTTACTCGATAATGGAGGGGCCCCAGCATTTT.

CDR3 in amino acids: CASSLSGTGGEQYF. The DNA for the CDR3 is TGTGCCAGCAGTTTATCGGGGACAGGGGGCGAGCAGTACTTC. The chain couples TRBV27 to TRBJ2-7; 11 nucleotides match TRBD1. Trimming cost V 0 bases and J 6 bases; bases outside gene matches: 1. Looked up from germline, CDR1 is MNHEY and CDR2 is SMNVEV (reference sequence). The CDR3 has 14 amino acids.

DNA for the CDR3: TGTGCCAGCAGCTTAGGCGGGGGACCCGACGAGCAGTACTTC. It codes for CASSLGGGPDEQYF. The chain recombines TRBV11-2 with TRBJ2-7; 7 nucleotides match TRBD2. The CDR3 contains 14 residues. Losses at the gene ends were 1 base for V and 5 bases for J; bases not matched to a gene: 5. Looked up from germline, CDR1 is SGHAT and CDR2 is FQNNGV.

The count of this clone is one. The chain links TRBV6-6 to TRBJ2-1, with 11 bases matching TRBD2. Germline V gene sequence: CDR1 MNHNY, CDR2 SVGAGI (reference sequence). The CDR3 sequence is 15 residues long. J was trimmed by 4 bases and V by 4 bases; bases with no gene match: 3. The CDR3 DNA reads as TGTGCCAGCAGTTTGACTAGCGGGACTTACAATGAGCAGTTCTTC. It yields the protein CASSLTSGTYNEQFF.

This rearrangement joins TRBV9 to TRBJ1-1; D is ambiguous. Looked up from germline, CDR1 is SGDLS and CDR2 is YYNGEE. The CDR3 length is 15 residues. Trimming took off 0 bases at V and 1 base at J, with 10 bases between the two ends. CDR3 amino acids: CASSVAVGENTEAFF. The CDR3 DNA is TGTGCCAGCAGCGTAGCCGTCGGCGAGAACACTGAAGCTTTCTTT. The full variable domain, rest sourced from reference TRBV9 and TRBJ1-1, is DSGVTQTPKHLITATGQRVTLRCSPRSGDLSVYWYQQSLDQGLQFLIQYYNGEERAKGNILERFSAQQFPDLHSELNLSSLELGDSALYFCASSVAVGENTEAFFGQGTRLTVV.

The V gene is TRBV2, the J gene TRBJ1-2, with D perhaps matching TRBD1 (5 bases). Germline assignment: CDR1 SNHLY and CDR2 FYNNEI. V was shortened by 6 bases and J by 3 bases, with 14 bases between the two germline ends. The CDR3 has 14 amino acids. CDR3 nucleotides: TGTGCCAGCAGGGACGCCGGCAGGGACTATGGCTACACCTTC. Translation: CASRDAGRDYGYTF.

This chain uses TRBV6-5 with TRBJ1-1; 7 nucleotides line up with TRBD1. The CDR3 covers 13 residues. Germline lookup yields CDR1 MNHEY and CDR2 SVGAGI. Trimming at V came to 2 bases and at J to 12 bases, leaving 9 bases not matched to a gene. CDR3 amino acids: CASSYTIDRDPFF. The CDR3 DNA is TGTGCCAGCAGTTACACGATAGACAGGGACCCTTTCTTT.

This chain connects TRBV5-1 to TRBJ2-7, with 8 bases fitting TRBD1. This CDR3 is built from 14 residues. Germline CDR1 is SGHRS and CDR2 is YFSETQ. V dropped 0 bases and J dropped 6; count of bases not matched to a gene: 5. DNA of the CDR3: TGCGCCAGCAGCTTGGGGACAGGGCTGGGCGAGCAGTACTTC. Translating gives CASSLGTGLGEQYF.

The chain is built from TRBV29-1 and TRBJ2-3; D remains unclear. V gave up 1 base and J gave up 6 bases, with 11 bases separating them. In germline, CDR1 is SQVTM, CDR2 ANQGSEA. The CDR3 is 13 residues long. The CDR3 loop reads CSVEGGPSDTQYF. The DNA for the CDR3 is TGCAGCGTTGAAGGCGGACCCTCTGATACGCAGTATTTT.